The entry below describes one T cell receptor beta chain. The antigen remains unidentified. The data stem from a study of OX40 agonist ivuxolimab in advanced cancers. On the study more broadly: Aged roughly 23 to 90 with a mean of approximately 57 years, they were 75% to 85% male. Prior checkpoint blockade (anti-PD-1, anti-PD-L1 or anti-CTLA-4) was permitted; 40% had it. Whole-study findings and limits: Expanded clones tended on average to be more numerous among CD8+ T cells than CD4+. It was also the case that some nonresponders had low normalized T-cell clonal expansion.

V shed 3 bases and J shed 4 bases, with 9 bases lying between them. The V gene's germline CDR1 is SEHNR and CDR2 FQNEAQ (reference sequence). The CDR3 runs 13 residues. This table comes from immunoSEQ multiplex PCR, and its TCRdb copy is limited to in-frame clones, with some not included. The sample includes roughly 86,000 clones, 80% to 95% seen only once; the top ten take approximately 1.2%. The source material was CD4+ or CD8+ T cells sorted from blood, sampled in a trial of the OX40 agonist ivuxolimab. This TCR derives from an adult with an advanced solid tumor such as melanoma, head and neck, liver or kidney cancer. J is TRBJ1-1 and V is TRBV7-9; D is ambiguous. The CDR3, as DNA: TGTGCCAGCAGCTTGATGGAGCGCACTGAAGCTTTCTTT. Translation gives CASSLMERTEAFF.